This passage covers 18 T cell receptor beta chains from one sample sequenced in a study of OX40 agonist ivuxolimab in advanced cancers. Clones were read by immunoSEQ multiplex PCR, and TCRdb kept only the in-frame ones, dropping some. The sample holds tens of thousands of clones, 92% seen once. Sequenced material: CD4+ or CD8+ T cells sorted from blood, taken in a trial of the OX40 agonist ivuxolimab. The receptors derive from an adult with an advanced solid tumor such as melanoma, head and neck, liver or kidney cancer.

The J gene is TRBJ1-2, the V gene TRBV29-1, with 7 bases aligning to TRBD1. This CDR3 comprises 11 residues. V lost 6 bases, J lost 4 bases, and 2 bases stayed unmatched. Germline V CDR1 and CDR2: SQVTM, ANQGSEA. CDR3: CSVGQRYGYTF. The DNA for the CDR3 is TGCAGCGTGGGACAGCGCTATGGCTACACCTTC.

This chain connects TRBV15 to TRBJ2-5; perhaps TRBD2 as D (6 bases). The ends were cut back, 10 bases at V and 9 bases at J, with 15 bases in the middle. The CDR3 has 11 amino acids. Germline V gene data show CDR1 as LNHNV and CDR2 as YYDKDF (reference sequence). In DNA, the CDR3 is TGTGCCAGCAGGGCGGAGGGTCCCCAGTACTTC. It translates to CASRAEGPQYF.

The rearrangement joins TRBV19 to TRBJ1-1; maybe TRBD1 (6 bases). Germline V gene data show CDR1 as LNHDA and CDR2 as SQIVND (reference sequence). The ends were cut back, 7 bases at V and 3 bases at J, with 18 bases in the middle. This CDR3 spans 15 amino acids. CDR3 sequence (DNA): TGTGCCAGTATCAGGGGCGGCGCGGAGGACACTGAAGCTTTCTTT. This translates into CASIRGGAEDTEAFF.

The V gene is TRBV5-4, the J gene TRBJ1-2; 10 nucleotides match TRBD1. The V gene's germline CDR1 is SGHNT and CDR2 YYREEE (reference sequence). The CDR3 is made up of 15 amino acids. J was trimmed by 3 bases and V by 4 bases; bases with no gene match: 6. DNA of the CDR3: TGTGCCAGCAGCCCCGGGACAGGGGATGACTATGGCTACACCTTC. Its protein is CASSPGTGDDYGYTF.

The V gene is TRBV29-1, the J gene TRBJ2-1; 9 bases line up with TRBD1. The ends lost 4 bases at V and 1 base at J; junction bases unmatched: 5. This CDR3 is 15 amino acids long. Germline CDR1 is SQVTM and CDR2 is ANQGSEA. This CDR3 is CSVAGGQGSYNEQFF. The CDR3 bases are TGCAGCGTTGCCGGGGGACAGGGATCCTACAATGAGCAGTTCTTC.

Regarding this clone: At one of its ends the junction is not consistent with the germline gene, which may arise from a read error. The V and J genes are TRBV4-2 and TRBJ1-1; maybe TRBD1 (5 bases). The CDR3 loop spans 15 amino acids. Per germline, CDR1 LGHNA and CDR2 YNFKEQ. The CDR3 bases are TGTGCCAGCAGCCAAGGGGGAGGGGCGACAGCCGAGGCTCTCTTT. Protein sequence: CASSQGGGATAEALF.

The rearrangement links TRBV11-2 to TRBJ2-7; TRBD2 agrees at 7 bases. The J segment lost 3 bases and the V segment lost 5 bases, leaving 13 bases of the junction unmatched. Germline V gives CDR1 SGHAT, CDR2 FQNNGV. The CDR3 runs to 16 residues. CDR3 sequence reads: CASSLSSSGAFYEQYF. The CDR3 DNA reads TGTGCCAGCAGCCTAAGTTCAAGCGGGGCCTTCTACGAGCAGTACTTC.

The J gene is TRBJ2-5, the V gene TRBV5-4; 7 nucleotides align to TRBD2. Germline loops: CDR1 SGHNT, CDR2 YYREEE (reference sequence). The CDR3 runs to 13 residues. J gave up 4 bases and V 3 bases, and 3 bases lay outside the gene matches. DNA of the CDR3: TGTGCCAGCAGCTGGTTAGCGGGAGAGACCCAGTACTTC. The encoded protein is CASSWLAGETQYF.

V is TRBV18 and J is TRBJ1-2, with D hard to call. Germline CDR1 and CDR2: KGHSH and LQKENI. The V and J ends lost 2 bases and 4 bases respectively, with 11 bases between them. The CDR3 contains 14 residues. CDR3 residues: CASSPSTAPYGYTF. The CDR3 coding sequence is TGTGCCAGCTCACCATCGACGGCCCCCTATGGCTACACCTTC.

As DNA, the CDR3 is TGCGCCAGCAGCTTGCAAGGTTTAAATGAAAAACTGTTTTTT. Translated: CASSLQGLNEKLFF. The V gene is TRBV5-1, the J gene TRBJ1-4; D is ambiguous. Germline CDR1 SGHRS, CDR2 YFSETQ. The CDR3 sequence is 14 residues long. Trimming removed 1 base from V and 5 bases from J, with 9 bases in between.

The CDR3 sequence is CASSPFSGEPSGANVLTF. CDR3 in DNA: TGTGCCAGCTCACCGTTCTCCGGGGAGCCCTCTGGGGCCAACGTCCTGACTTTC. This chain links TRBV18 with TRBJ2-6; D perhaps matches TRBD2 (5 bases). Germline loops: CDR1 KGHSH, CDR2 LQKENI. This CDR3 has 18 residues. V was shortened by 3 bases and J by 0 bases, with 15 bases between the two germline ends. The variable domain in full, completed from reference TRBV18 and TRBJ2-6, reads NAGVMQNPRHLVRRRGQEARLRCSPMKGHSHVYWYRQLPEEGLKFMVYLQKENIIDESGMPKERFSAEFPKEGPSILRIQQVVRGDSAAYFCASSPFSGEPSGANVLTFGAGSRLTVL.

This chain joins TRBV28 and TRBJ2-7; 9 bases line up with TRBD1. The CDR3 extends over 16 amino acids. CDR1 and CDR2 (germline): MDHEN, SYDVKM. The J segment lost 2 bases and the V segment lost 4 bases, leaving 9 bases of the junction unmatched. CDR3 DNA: TGTGCCAGCAGTTCCCCGGGACAGGGTAGGCCCTACGAGCAGTACTTC. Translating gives CASSSPGQGRPYEQYF.

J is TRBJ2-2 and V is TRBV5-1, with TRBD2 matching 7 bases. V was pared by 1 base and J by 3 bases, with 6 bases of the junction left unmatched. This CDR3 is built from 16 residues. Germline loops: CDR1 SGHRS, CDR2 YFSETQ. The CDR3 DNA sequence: TGCGCCAGCAGCTTGAGGGCTAGCGGCTACACCGGGGAGCTGTTTTTT. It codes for CASSLRASGYTGELFF.

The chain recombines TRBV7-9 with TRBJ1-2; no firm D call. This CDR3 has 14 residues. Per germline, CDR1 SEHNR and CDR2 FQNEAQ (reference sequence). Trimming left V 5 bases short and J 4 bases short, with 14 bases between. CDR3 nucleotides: TGTGCCAGCAGCCCCCCGGGAGGTCTCTATGGCTACACCTTC. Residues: CASSPPGGLYGYTF.

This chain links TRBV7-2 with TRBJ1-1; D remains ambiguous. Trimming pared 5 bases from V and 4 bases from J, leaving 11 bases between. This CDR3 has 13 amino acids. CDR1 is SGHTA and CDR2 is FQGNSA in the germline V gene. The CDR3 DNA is TGTGCCAGCAGCCCCCAGGCGGGCACTGAAGCTTTCTTT. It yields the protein CASSPQAGTEAFF.

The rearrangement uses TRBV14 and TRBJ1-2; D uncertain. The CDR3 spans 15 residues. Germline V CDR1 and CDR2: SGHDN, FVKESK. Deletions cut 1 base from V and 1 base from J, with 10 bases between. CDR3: CASSQASLSNYGYTF. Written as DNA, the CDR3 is TGTGCCAGCAGCCAAGCATCTTTAAGTAACTATGGCTACACCTTC.

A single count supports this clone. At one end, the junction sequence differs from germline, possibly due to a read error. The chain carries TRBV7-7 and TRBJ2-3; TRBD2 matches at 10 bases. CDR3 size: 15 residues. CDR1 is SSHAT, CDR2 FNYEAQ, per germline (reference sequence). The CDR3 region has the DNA TGTGCTAGCAGCTTACTAGCGGGGAGCACAGATACGCAGTATTTT. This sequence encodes CASSLLAGSTDTQYF. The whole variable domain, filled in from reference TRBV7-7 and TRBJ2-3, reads GAGVSQSPRYKVTKRGQDVTLRCDPISSHATLYWYQQALGQGPEFLTYFNYEAQPDKSGLPSDRFSAERPEGSISTLTIQRTEQRDSAMYRCASSLLAGSTDTQYFGPGTRLTVL.

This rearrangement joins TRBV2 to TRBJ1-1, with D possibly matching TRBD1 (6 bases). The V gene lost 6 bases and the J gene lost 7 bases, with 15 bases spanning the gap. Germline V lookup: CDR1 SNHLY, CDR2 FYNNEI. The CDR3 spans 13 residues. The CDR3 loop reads CASSDQGHGEAFF. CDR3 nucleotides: TGTGCCAGCAGCGACCAGGGACACGGTGAAGCTTTCTTT.